Below are 28 T cell receptor beta chains sequenced from a single sample in a study of T-cell reconstitution after alpha-beta-depleted transplantation in children. For TCRbeta, the library was prepared with unique molecular identifiers. TCRdb analysed the PCR reads with MiXCR anew, one entry per CDR3 protein. The table has some 490,000 distinct CDR3 sequences, around 13% seen once. The material sequenced was PBMCs from the stem cell graft donor, taken from the stem cell graft. These receptors all come from a human donor who donated a stem cell graft to a child with combined immunodeficiency.

This clonotype was seen many times. The V gene is TRBV5-1, the J gene TRBJ2-7; no definite D call. The CDR3 totals 13 residues. The germline gives CDR1 SGHRS, CDR2 YFSETQ. Trimming left V 4 bases short and J 3 bases short, with 11 bases between. This chain's CDR3 is CASSAGPSYEQYF. The DNA of the CDR3 is TGCGCCAGCAGCGCCGGACCGAGCTACGAGCAGTACTTC.

The J gene is TRBJ1-2, the V gene TRBV12-3 or TRBV12-4; 8 bases match TRBD1. There are 15 residues in the CDR3. The V and J ends lost 3 bases and 4 bases, in that order; junction bases with no gene match: 7. CDR3: CASSLALDRGYGYTF. CDR3 DNA sequence: TGTGCCAGCAGTTTGGCCTTAGACAGGGGCTATGGCTACACCTTC.

This clonotype was found a few times. This chain links TRBV5-1 with TRBJ2-3; weak D call: TRBD2 (6 bases). Germline V gene data show CDR1 as SGHRS and CDR2 as YFSETQ. This CDR3 is built from 17 residues. V was cut by 3 bases and J by 1 base, with 18 bases left in between. CDR3 in amino acids: CASSYPGDPEGTDTQYF. In nucleotides, the CDR3 is TGCGCCAGCAGCTACCCGGGAGACCCGGAGGGCACAGATACGCAGTATTTT.

As regards this clonotype: Possible read error: a much larger clone is one base away. The chain carries TRBV20-1 and TRBJ2-3; 7 nucleotides line up with TRBD2. The CDR3 sequence is 15 residues long. V lost 0 bases and J lost 2; bases outside the gene matches: 5. The V gene's germline CDR1 is DFQATT and CDR2 SNEGSKA (reference sequence). The CDR3 DNA reads as TGCAGTGCTAGAGATCAAGCGGGGAACACAGATACGCAGTATTTT. It translates to CSARDQAGNTDTQYF.

This clonotype was counted a few times. The chain links TRBV30 to TRBJ2-5; maybe TRBD1 (7 bases). The CDR3 loop spans 14 amino acids. CDR1 is GTSNPN and CDR2 is SVGIG in the germline V gene (reference sequence). Trimming removed 1 base at V and 5 bases at J, with 14 bases between. CDR3 DNA sequence: TGTGCCTGGAGTGAGGCTGGAGGGGGCGAGACCCAGTACTTC. This sequence encodes CAWSEAGGGETQYF.

This clonotype was recorded many times. The CDR3 is CASSDRTSGSAGELFF. The CDR3 coding sequence is TGCGCCAGCAGCGACCGGACTAGCGGGAGCGCCGGGGAGCTGTTTTTT. V and J are TRBV5-1 and TRBJ2-2, with 13 bases fitting TRBD2. The germline V gene has CDR1 SGHRS and CDR2 YFSETQ. Trimming removed 4 bases from V and 6 bases from J; junction bases left unmatched: 6. The CDR3 has 16 amino acids.

At least ten counts were recorded for this clonotype. The chain has TRBV7-2 and TRBJ2-7; 9 bases line up with TRBD1. This CDR3 contains 15 residues. J lost 6 bases, V lost 4 bases, and 10 bases had no gene match. Germline CDR1 and CDR2: SGHTA and FQGNSA. The CDR3 reads CASSSSWTGVSEQYF. Written as DNA, the CDR3 is TGTGCCAGCAGCTCCTCCTGGACAGGGGTTTCCGAGCAGTACTTC.

The table lists this clonotype with a few counts. This chain uses TRBV6-5 with TRBJ2-1; D not resolved. This CDR3 is built from 12 residues. V shed 2 bases and J shed 6 bases, with 5 bases lying between them. Germline CDR1 and CDR2: MNHEY and SVGAGI. This CDR3 reads CASSYGPNEQFF. The CDR3 DNA sequence: TGTGCCAGCAGTTACGGCCCCAATGAGCAGTTCTTC.

This clonotype was detected ten times or more. The genes are TRBV12-3 or TRBV12-4 and TRBJ1-5; D is possibly TRBD1 (6 bases). Trimming removed 3 bases at V and 7 bases at J, with 13 bases between. The length of the CDR3 is 14 residues. The CDR3 region is CASSFGEGVQPQHF. CDR3 coding DNA: TGTGCCAGCAGTTTTGGGGAGGGGGTGCAGCCCCAGCATTTT.

This clonotype showed up just a few times. This chain connects TRBV5-6 to TRBJ2-3; D not certain. The V gene lost 4 bases and the J gene lost 0 bases, with 12 bases spanning the gap. The CDR3 length is 15 residues. Germline lookup yields CDR1 SGHDT and CDR2 YYEEEE. CDR3 sequence reads: CASSLPFTSTDTQYF. The CDR3 coding sequence is TGTGCCAGCAGCCTGCCCTTTACCAGCACAGATACGCAGTATTTT.

The rearrangement links TRBV5-1 to TRBJ1-4, with 11 bases lining up with TRBD1. Germline V CDR1 and CDR2: SGHRS, YFSETQ. This CDR3 contains 17 residues. Trimming cost V 0 bases and J 7 bases; bases outside gene matches: 8. CDR3 bases: TGCGCCAGCAGCTTGGGCGGACAGGGGGCTGGAGGTGAAAAACTGTTTTTT. Translating it yields CASSLGGQGAGGEKLFF.

The chain employs TRBV11-2 and TRBJ2-1; TRBD2 matches 8 bases. Germline V gene data show CDR1 as SGHAT and CDR2 as FQNNGV. The J segment lost 9 bases and the V segment lost 2 bases, leaving 15 bases of the junction unmatched. The CDR3 has 17 residues. Here the CDR3 DNA reads TGTGCCAGCAGCTTATTTTTCCTCGCGGGGGGTATCGGTGAGCAGTTCTTC. Protein sequence: CASSLFFLAGGIGEQFF.

This chain links TRBV6-1 with TRBJ2-3; D might be TRBD1 (6 bases). Per germline, CDR1 MNHNS and CDR2 SASEGT. There are 15 residues in the CDR3. V was trimmed by 5 bases and J by 0 bases, leaving 12 bases between them. The CDR3 spells CASSPPRGSTDTQYF. For the CDR3, the DNA is TGTGCCAGCAGTCCACCCAGGGGAAGCACAGATACGCAGTATTTT.

This clonotype was observed many times. V gene TRBV6-4 combines with J gene TRBJ2-1; D assignment may be TRBD1 or TRBD2 (5 bases each). CDR3 length equals 17 residues. Germline-derived CDR1 and CDR2 are MRHNA and SNTAGT. Trimming removed 6 bases from V and 8 bases from J, with 26 bases in between. The CDR3 protein is CASRPQGMGLGVDEQFF. The CDR3 nucleotides read TGTGCCAGCAGACCCCAAGGTATGGGGCTGGGGGTAGATGAGCAGTTCTTC.

The chain couples TRBV4-3 to TRBJ2-5, with D maybe TRBD2 (6 bases). The V gene lost 0 bases and the J gene lost 6 bases, with 14 bases spanning the gap. CDR1 and CDR2 (germline): LGHNA, YSLEER. The length of the CDR3 is 15 residues. Here the CDR3 DNA reads TGCGCCAGCAGCCAAGATGATTTGGAGGGGAAGACCCAGTACTTC. Translation: CASSQDDLEGKTQYF.

This clonotype showed up many times. The chain combines TRBV4-2 with TRBJ2-1; TRBD2 aligns across 7 bases. The CDR3 is 16 amino acids. Germline loops: CDR1 LGHNA, CDR2 YNFKEQ. V shed 0 bases and J 2 bases; nucleotides not matched to a gene: 4. The CDR3 loop is CASSQESSGAYNEQFF. DNA of the CDR3: TGTGCCAGCAGCCAAGAGTCTAGCGGCGCCTACAATGAGCAGTTCTTC.

This clonotype has a handful of counts. The DNA for the CDR3 is TGTGCCACCAGTGATTCGGGACAGGGGGCCGGTGAAGCTTTCTTT. Its translation: CATSDSGQGAGEAFF. The chain joins TRBV24-1 to TRBJ1-1; 12 bases fit TRBD1. Germline assignment: CDR1 KGHDR and CDR2 SFDVKD. The junction had 4 bases not matched to a gene; V was cut back by 2 bases and J by 7 bases. The CDR3 has 15 amino acids.

The chain uses TRBV6-2 or TRBV6-3 and TRBJ1-1; the D gene is possibly TRBD1 (6 bases). Germline V lookup: CDR1 MNHEY, CDR2 SVGEGT. V lost 1 base to trimming and J lost 1 base, with 16 bases between them. The length of the CDR3 is 17 residues. The CDR3 bases are TGTGCCAGCAGTTACTTAACTATCAGGGGCTCGAACACTGAAGCTTTCTTT. Translating gives CASSYLTIRGSNTEAFF.

This clonotype showed up just a few times. The V call is TRBV9, the J call TRBJ1-4; no clear D gene. Germline CDR1 is SGDLS and CDR2 is YYNGEE. This CDR3 is built from 12 residues. V was cut by 3 bases and J by 7 bases, with 7 bases left in between. The CDR3 region is CASSAESEKLFF. The CDR3 DNA reads TGTGCCAGCAGCGCGGAGAGTGAAAAACTGTTTTTT.

This clonotype was found many times. The chain employs TRBV24-1 and TRBJ2-1; D might be TRBD1 (6 bases). Germline-derived CDR1 and CDR2 are KGHDR and SFDVKD. The CDR3 is 16 amino acids. V lost 4 bases and J lost 6, with 18 bases in between. The CDR3 nucleotides are TGTGCCACCAGTGAGAACCGGGACATCTACGGCAATGAGCAGTTCTTC. Encoded protein: CATSENRDIYGNEQFF.

This clonotype appeared a few times. The V call is TRBV7-8, the J call TRBJ2-7, with 10 bases fitting TRBD2. Germline loops: CDR1 SGHVS, CDR2 FQNEAQ. Trimming took 1 base from V and 5 from J; bases not matched to a gene: 11. There are 17 residues in the CDR3. CDR3 sequence reads: CASSLGTLAGDGDEQYF. In DNA, the CDR3 is TGTGCCAGCAGCTTAGGTACGCTAGCGGGAGACGGGGACGAGCAGTACTTC.

This clonotype was counted ten times or more. The V gene is TRBV20-1, the J gene TRBJ1-6, with 7 nucleotides matching TRBD1. The germline gives CDR1 DFQATT, CDR2 SNEGSKA (reference sequence). V trimming: 7 bases; J trimming: 4 bases; junction bases outside the gene matches: 7. CDR3 length equals 14 residues. CDR3 coding DNA: TGCAGTGGTGAGGGACAGAGATATAATTCACCCCTCCACTTT. Amino acid sequence: CSGEGQRYNSPLHF.

The CDR3 nucleotides read TGTGCCAGCAGCGAAGCCGGCTACGCGCCATACGAGCAGTACTTC. It yields the protein CASSEAGYAPYEQYF. The rearrangement joins TRBV5-6 to TRBJ2-7; D unclear. The CDR3 length is 15 residues. Germline CDR1 reads SGHDT; CDR2 reads YYEEEE. The germline V and J ends were trimmed by 4 bases and 4 bases, with 18 bases remaining between them.

This clonotype was found many times. DNA for the CDR3: TGTGCCAGCAGTCGGGCCGGGGACGATGGCTACACCTTC. Protein product: CASSRAGDDGYTF. This sequence joins TRBV6-5 and TRBJ1-2, with TRBD1 as a possible D gene (5 bases). Trimming shortened V by 5 bases and J by 6 bases, and 13 bases separated the two germline ends. The length of the CDR3 is 13 residues. Germline V CDR1 and CDR2: MNHEY, SVGAGI.

This chain links TRBV3-1 with TRBJ1-3; D may be TRBD1 (6 bases). Germline-derived CDR1 and CDR2 are LGHDT and YNNKEL (reference sequence). Trimming left V 4 bases short and J 0 bases short, with 13 bases between. The CDR3 extends over 16 amino acids. CDR3 region: CASSRITGFSGNTIYF. The CDR3, as DNA: TGTGCCAGCAGCCGCATCACAGGGTTCTCTGGAAACACCATATATTTT.

Many counts were recorded for this clonotype. The J gene is TRBJ2-1, the V gene TRBV7-3; 9 bases line up with TRBD1. The CDR3 spans 15 residues. The V and J ends lost 5 bases and 3 bases, in that order; junction bases with no gene match: 5. In germline, CDR1 is SGHTA, CDR2 FQGTGA. CDR3 protein: CASSPRQGDYNEQFF. The CDR3 nucleotides are TGTGCCAGCAGCCCTCGACAGGGGGACTACAATGAGCAGTTCTTC.

This clonotype was seen repeatedly, ten times or more. The chain combines TRBV7-9 with TRBJ2-1; D might be TRBD1 or TRBD2, each matching 5 bases. Trimming shortened V by 1 base and J by 9 bases, and 10 bases separated the two germline ends. The CDR3 runs 13 residues. Looked up from germline, CDR1 is SEHNR and CDR2 is FQNEAQ (reference sequence). CDR3 in amino acids: CASSLVIGGEQFF. The DNA for the CDR3 is TGTGCCAGCAGCTTAGTGATTGGGGGTGAGCAGTTCTTC.

This clonotype showed up many times. CDR3 protein: CASSLSWGGGEYTDTQYF. CDR3 nucleotide sequence: TGTGCCAGCAGTTTATCTTGGGGAGGCGGGGAGTACACAGATACGCAGTATTTT. J is TRBJ2-3 and V is TRBV28; D may be TRBD2 (6 bases). This CDR3 has 18 amino acids. V lost 1 base to trimming and J lost 2 bases, with 19 bases between them. CDR1 and CDR2 (germline): MDHEN, SYDVKM.